These 14 T cell receptor beta chains were all obtained from the same sample, sequenced in a study of blood T cell repertoires in COVID-19. Sequencing was performed with immunoSEQ multiplex PCR; in TCRdb, only in-frame clones are kept and a portion is missing. The data contain about 200,000 clones, nearly 90% of them singletons. Sequencing was performed on peripheral blood. These receptor sequences come from a man aged 45-65 years with acute or convalescent COVID-19.

The chain couples TRBV7-8 to TRBJ2-5; 13 nucleotides align to TRBD2. Germline V CDR1 and CDR2: SGHVS, FQNEAQ. The CDR3 contains 16 residues. V trimming: 4 bases; J trimming: 5 bases; junction bases outside the gene matches: 7. This chain's CDR3 is CASSSTGTSGTETQYF. CDR3 in DNA: TGTGCCAGCAGCTCAACCGGGACTAGCGGGACTGAGACCCAGTACTTC.

The chain uses TRBV2 and TRBJ2-1; unclear D gene. The CDR3 is 11 amino acids. Deletions cut 8 bases from V and 7 bases from J, with 9 bases between. Germline V gene lookup returns CDR1 SNHLY and CDR2 FYNNEI. CDR3: CASVVSNEQFF. The CDR3 DNA reads TGTGCCAGCGTGGTCAGTAATGAGCAGTTCTTC. The full variable domain, rest sourced from reference TRBV2 and TRBJ2-1, is EPEVTQTPSHQVTQMGQEVILRCVPISNHLYFYWYRQILGQKVEFLVSFYNNEISEKSEIFDDQFSVERPDGSNFTLKIRSTKLEDSAMYFCASVVSNEQFFGPGTRLTVL.

V and J are TRBV2 and TRBJ2-1, with 7 bases that match TRBD1. The CDR3 totals 12 residues. J gave up 15 bases and V 7 bases, and 12 bases lay outside the gene matches. Per germline, CDR1 SNHLY and CDR2 FYNNEI. The CDR3 nucleotides read TGTGCCAGCAATCAAGTCAGGGGGTTACGGTTCTTC. Its protein product is CASNQVRGLRFF.

In the case of this clone: A read error may produce the germline difference seen at one junction end. The chain joins TRBV24-1 to TRBJ2-5; 12 positions match TRBD2. Per germline, CDR1 KGHDR and CDR2 SFDVKD. The CDR3 length is 12 residues. CDR3 protein: CATSDRRLAGDF. The DNA of the CDR3 is TGTGCCACCAGTGACCGTCGACTAGCGGGGGACTTC.

This sequence joins TRBV12-3 or TRBV12-4 and TRBJ2-1; D ambiguous. The germline V and J ends were trimmed by 4 bases and 9 bases, with 7 bases remaining between them. CDR3 length: 11 amino acids. CDR3 loop: CASSSGLEQFF. The DNA of the CDR3 is TGTGCCAGCAGTTCCGGTCTTGAGCAGTTCTTC.

This chain links TRBV5-1 with TRBJ2-7; maybe TRBD1 (6 bases). CDR3 length: 13 amino acids. V lost 7 bases, J lost 2 bases, and 13 bases lay in between. Germline V gene sequence: CDR1 SGHRS, CDR2 YFSETQ. CDR3 DNA sequence: TGCGCCAGCCGGACAGCGATTGCCTACGAGCAGTACTTC. It yields the protein CASRTAIAYEQYF. The full variable domain, rest sourced from reference TRBV5-1 and TRBJ2-7, is KAGVTQTPRYLIKTRGQQVTLSCSPISGHRSVSWYQQTPGQGLQFLFEYFSETQRNKGNFPGRFSGRQFSNSRSEMNVSTLELGDSALYLCASRTAIAYEQYFGPGTRLTVT.

The CDR3 region is CAWSVQGRDHQPQHF. The CDR3 nucleotides are TGTGCCTGGAGTGTACAGGGAAGGGATCATCAGCCCCAGCATTTT. V is TRBV30 and J is TRBJ1-5; TRBD1 might be the D (6 bases). Germline assignment: CDR1 GTSNPN and CDR2 SVGIG (reference sequence). This CDR3 contains 15 residues. V gave up 0 bases and J gave up 5 bases, with 14 bases separating them. The full variable domain, in which reference TRBV30 and TRBJ1-5 provide the parts outside the CDR3, is SQTIHQWPATLVQPVGSPLSLECTVEGTSNPNLYWYRQAAGRGLQLLFYSVGIGQISSEVPQNLSASRPQDRQFILSSKKLLLSDSGFYLCAWSVQGRDHQPQHFGDGTRLSIL.

The chain employs TRBV5-1 and TRBJ1-5, with D possibly TRBD1 on 6 matching bases. This CDR3 region has 15 residues. Germline V gene data show CDR1 as SGHRS and CDR2 as YFSETQ. The germline V and J ends were trimmed by 0 bases and 1 base, with 8 bases remaining between them. As DNA, the CDR3 is TGCGCCAGCAGCTTGGACAGGGCGAGCAATCAGCCCCAGCATTTT. It encodes CASSLDRASNQPQHF.

The count of this clone is one. The chain joins TRBV30 to TRBJ2-3; 7 bases align to TRBD2. Germline values: CDR1 GTSNPN, CDR2 SVGIG (reference sequence). The CDR3 covers 15 residues. V shed 1 base, J shed 3 bases, and the junction held 7 bases outside the gene matches. CDR3 sequence (DNA): TGTGCCTGGAGTGGGACTAGAGAATGGACAGATACGCAGTATTTT. The encoded protein is CAWSGTREWTDTQYF.

V is TRBV24-1 and J is TRBJ2-1; TRBD1 might be the D (6 bases). The CDR3 has 15 amino acids. V gave up 0 bases and J gave up 7 bases, with 12 bases separating them. CDR1 and CDR2 (germline): KGHDR, SFDVKD. As DNA, the CDR3 is TGTGCCACCAGTGATTTGGAGGGGGAAAAGAATGAGCAGTTCTTC. It is translated as CATSDLEGEKNEQFF.

V is TRBV19 and J is TRBJ1-2, with D uncertain. Germline V gives CDR1 LNHDA, CDR2 SQIVND (reference sequence). The CDR3 is made up of 15 amino acids. Between the trimmed V and J ends, which lost 2 bases and 5 bases, there was a span of 15 bases. The CDR3 loop reads CASSIPPGWEYGYTF. For the CDR3, the DNA is TGTGCCAGTAGTATACCTCCGGGCTGGGAGTATGGCTACACCTTC.

The chain uses TRBV6-5 and TRBJ2-3; TRBD2 is a possible D gene (6 bases). CDR1 is MNHEY and CDR2 is SVGAGI in the germline V gene. V was trimmed by 6 bases and J by 5 bases, leaving 15 bases between them. The CDR3 is 14 residues long. CDR3 in amino acids: CASRTGGPGDTQYF. The CDR3 DNA reads TGTGCCAGCAGAACTGGAGGGCCAGGAGATACGCAGTATTTT.

The chain links TRBV27 to TRBJ2-1, with D perhaps TRBD2 (5 bases). The CDR3 loop spans 11 amino acids. CDR1 and CDR2 from the germline V gene are MNHEY and SMNVEV (reference sequence). The V gene lost 9 bases and the J gene lost 10 bases, with 13 bases spanning the gap. Here the CDR3 DNA reads TGTGCCAGTCGGGATGTGACAGAGCAGTTCTTC. As protein: CASRDVTEQFF.

For this clone: Other DNA sequences of this sample code for an identical CDR3. DNA for the CDR3: TGTGCCAGCAGTAGGACAGGGAACACCGGGGAGCTGTTTTTT. As protein: CASSRTGNTGELFF. V gene TRBV6-5 combines with J gene TRBJ2-2, with TRBD1 matching 7 bases. J gave up 1 base and V 5 bases, and 1 base lay outside the gene matches. This CDR3 comprises 14 residues. The germline V gene encodes CDR1 MNHEY and CDR2 SVGAGI.